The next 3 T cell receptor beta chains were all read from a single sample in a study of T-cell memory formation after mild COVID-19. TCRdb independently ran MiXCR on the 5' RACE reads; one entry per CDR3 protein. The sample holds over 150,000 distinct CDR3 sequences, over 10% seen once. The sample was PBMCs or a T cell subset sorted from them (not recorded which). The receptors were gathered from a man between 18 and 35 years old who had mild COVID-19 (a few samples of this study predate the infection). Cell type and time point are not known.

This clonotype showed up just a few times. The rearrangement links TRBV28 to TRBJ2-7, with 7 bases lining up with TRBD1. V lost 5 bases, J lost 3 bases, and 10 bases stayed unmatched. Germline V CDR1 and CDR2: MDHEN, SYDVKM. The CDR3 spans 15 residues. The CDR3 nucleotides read TGTGCCAGCAGTCTTCCCCCTGGGACAGTCTACGAGCAGTACTTC. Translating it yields CASSLPPGTVYEQYF. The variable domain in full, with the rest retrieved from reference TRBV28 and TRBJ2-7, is DVKVTQSSRYLVKRTGEKVFLECVQDMDHENMFWYRQDPGLGLRLIYFSYDVKMKEKGDIPEGYSVSREKKERFSLILESASTNQTSMYLCASSLPPGTVYEQYFGPGTRLTVT.

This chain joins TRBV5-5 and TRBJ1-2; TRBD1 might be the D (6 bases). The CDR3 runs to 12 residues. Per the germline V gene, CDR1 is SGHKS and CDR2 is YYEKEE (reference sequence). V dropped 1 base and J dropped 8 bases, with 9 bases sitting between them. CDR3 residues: CASSLNRVGYTF. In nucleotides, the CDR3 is TGTGCCAGCAGCTTGAACAGGGTCGGCTACACCTTC.

CDR3 bases: TGCAGTGCTAGCGGATACGAGGACCCCAATGAGCAGTTCTTC. Translating gives CSASGYEDPNEQFF. The chain joins TRBV20-1 to TRBJ2-1; no clear D gene. Germline lookup yields CDR1 DFQATT and CDR2 SNEGSKA (reference sequence). Trimming shortened V by 3 bases and J by 6 bases, and 15 bases separated the two germline ends. This CDR3 has 14 residues.